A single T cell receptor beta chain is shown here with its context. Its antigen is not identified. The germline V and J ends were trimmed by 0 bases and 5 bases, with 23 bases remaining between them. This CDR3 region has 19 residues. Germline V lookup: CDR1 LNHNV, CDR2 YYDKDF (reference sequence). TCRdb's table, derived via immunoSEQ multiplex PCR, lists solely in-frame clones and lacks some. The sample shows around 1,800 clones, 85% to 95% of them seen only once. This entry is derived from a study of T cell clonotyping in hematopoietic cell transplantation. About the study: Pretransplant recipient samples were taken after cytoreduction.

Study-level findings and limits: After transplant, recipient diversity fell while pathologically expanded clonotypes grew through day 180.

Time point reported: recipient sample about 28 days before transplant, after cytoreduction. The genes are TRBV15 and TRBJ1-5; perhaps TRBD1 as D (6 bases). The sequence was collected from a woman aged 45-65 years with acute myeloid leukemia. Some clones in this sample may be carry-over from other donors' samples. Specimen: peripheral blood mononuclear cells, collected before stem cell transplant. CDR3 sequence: CATSRDSGDLTGIYQPQHF. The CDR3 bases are TGTGCCACCAGCAGAGATTCGGGGGATTTGACAGGTATCTATCAGCCCCAGCATTTT.